These T cell receptor beta chains were read from a single sample in a study of blood T cell repertoires in COVID-19. The table came from immunoSEQ multiplex PCR; TCRdb's copy has only in-frame clones and leaves some out. The sample yields 200,000 or so clones, approximately 82% seen once. Source material: peripheral blood. Receptor source: a human donor with acute or convalescent COVID-19. The donor label of this sample is uncertain. CDR3s include the opening cysteine and the closing phenylalanine or tryptophan. A D gene is named only where the DNA matches it firmly. Size values are once, few and many counts, or a class for expanded clones, and some rows have none.

TRBD1,TRBV19,-,TRBJ1-5,CASRHGTGENQPQHF,TGTGCCAGTAGACACGGGACAGGGGAGAATCAGCCCCAGCATTTT
-,TRBV9,-,TRBJ1-1,CASSVATGSTEAFF,TGTGCCAGCAGCGTAGCTACAGGGAGCACTGAAGCTTTCTTT
-,TRBV4-1,-,TRBJ2-7,CASSQVTTSYEQYF,TGCGCCAGCAGCCAAGTGACTACCTCCTACGAGCAGTACTTC
TRBD2,TRBV13,-,TRBJ2-7,CASSFGLAIYEQYF,TGTGCCAGCAGCTTCGGACTAGCGATCTACGAGCAGTACTTC
TRBD1,TRBV5-1,-,TRBJ2-5,CASSSGQGAFGTQYF,TGCGCCAGCAGTTCCGGACAGGGGGCTTTCGGGACCCAGTACTTC
TRBD1,TRBV7-8,-,TRBJ1-6,CASSFRDRENSPLHF,TGTGCCAGCAGCTTTCGGGACAGGGAAAATTCACCCCTCCACTTT
-,TRBV7-6,-,TRBJ1-3,CASSLGGGSGNTIYF,TGTGCCAGCAGCTTAGGGGGGGGGTCTGGAAACACCATATATTTT
-,TRBV6-5,-,TRBJ1-2,CASSPRSSNYGYTF,TGTGCCAGCAGCCCACGGAGCAGTAACTATGGCTACACCTTC
TRBD1,TRBV29-1,-,TRBJ1-1,CSVAGRGFTEAFF,TGCAGCGTTGCAGGCAGGGGGTTCACTGAAGCTTTCTTT
-,TRBV9,-,TRBJ2-1,CASSVAYNEQFF,TGTGCCAGCAGCGTAGCGTACAATGAGCAGTTCTTC
TRBD2,TRBV11-2,-,TRBJ2-1,CASSLYGLAGVGRQFF,TGTGCCAGCAGCTTATATGGACTAGCGGGAGTGGGTCGGCAGTTCTTC
TRBD1,TRBV25-1,-,TRBJ1-5,CASRGQGHNQPQHF,TGTGCCAGCAGGGGACAGGGGCACAATCAGCCCCAGCATTTT
-,TRBV30,-,TRBJ1-5,CAWSASTGNQPQHF,TGTGCCTGGAGTGCGAGTACCGGCAATCAGCCCCAGCATTTT
TRBD1,TRBV10-3,-,TRBJ2-7,CAIRGRDRANEQYF,TGTGCCATCAGAGGCCGGGACAGGGCCAACGAGCAGTACTTC
TRBD1,TRBV30,once,TRBJ1-1,CAWSVGQGAEAFF,TGTGCCTGGAGTGTTGGGCAGGGGGCTGAAGCTTTCTTT
-,TRBV7-3,once,TRBJ2-3,CASSLRRRDPTDTQYF,TGTGCCAGCAGCTTAAGGAGGAGGGACCCCACAGATACGCAGTATTTT
TRBD1,TRBV5-4,few,TRBJ2-4,CASSLAGQVAKNIQYF,TGTGCCAGCAGCTTGGCCGGACAGGTGGCCAAAAACATTCAGTACTTC
-,TRBV27,-,TRBJ2-5,CASSLEETQYF,TGTGCCAGCAGTTTGGAGGAGACCCAGTACTTC
TRBD1,TRBV30,-,TRBJ1-4,CAWRTGGGSNEKLFF,TGTGCCTGGAGGACAGGGGGCGGAAGTAATGAAAAACTGTTTTTT
TRBD2,TRBV30,-,TRBJ2-1,CAWSPSGSPRDEQFF,TGTGCCTGGAGCCCCAGCGGGAGCCCTAGAGATGAGCAGTTCTTC
TRBD1,TRBV7-9,few,TRBJ1-1,CASSPGTGKITEAFF,TGTGCCAGCAGCCCCGGGACAGGGAAGATCACTGAAGCTTTCTTT
-,TRBV19,once,TRBJ1-5,CASSIVKGSDQPQHF,TGTGCCAGTAGTATTGTCAAGGGTAGCGATCAGCCCCAGCATTTT
-,TRBV21-1,few,TRBJ1-2,CASNIPGAGYTF,TGTGCCAGCAACATCCCAGGGGCTGGCTACACCTTC
-,TRBV9,few,TRBJ2-6,CASSVAGWGANVLTF,TGTGCCAGCAGCGTAGCAGGGTGGGGGGCCAACGTCCTGACTTTC
-,TRBV4-3,few,TRBJ2-4,CASSQDWLKGAKNIQYF,TGCGCCAGCAGCCAAGATTGGTTGAAGGGGGCCAAAAACATTCAGTACTTC
-,TRBV6-5,-,TRBJ2-7,CASRTGRWDEQYF,TGTGCCAGCAGGACAGGGAGGTGGGACGAGCAGTACTTC
TRBD1,TRBV28,-,TRBJ1-5,CASRRRQGRGYNQPQHF,TGTGCCAGCAGGCGAAGACAGGGCCGAGGGTACAATCAGCCCCAGCATTTT
-,TRBV2,-,TRBJ1-2,CASSESGLLTRDGYTF,TGTGCCAGCAGTGAAAGCGGCCTTCTTACCCGGGATGGCTACACCTTC
-,TRBV5-1,-,TRBJ1-1,CASSLVWGLNTEAFF,TGCGCCAGCAGCTTGGTTTGGGGGCTGAACACTGAAGCTTTCTTT
TRBD1,TRBV3-1/TRBV3-2,-,TRBJ2-7,CASSPITGGSSEQYF,TGTGCCAGCAGCCCCATCACAGGGGGGTCATCGGAGCAGTACTTC
-,TRBV5-1,once,TRBJ1-3,CASSLTRTYSGNTIYF,TGCGCCAGCAGCTTGACTCGAACCTACTCTGGAAACACCATATATTTT
-,TRBV9,once,TRBJ2-3,CASSRGGVWLKDTQYF,TGTGCCAGCAGCCGCGGTGGTGTTTGGCTTAAAGATACGCAGTATTTT
-,TRBV4-2,few,TRBJ2-7,CASSQVAYGGGFYEQYF,TGTGCCAGCAGCCAAGTTGCGTACGGAGGAGGGTTCTACGAGCAGTACTTC
-,TRBV3-1/TRBV3-2,-,TRBJ1-5,CASSQDTGSNQPQHF,TGTGCCAGCAGCCAAGATACAGGCAGCAATCAGCCCCAGCATTTT
TRBD1,TRBV5-4,-,TRBJ1-2,CASSWTGGRGYGYTF,TGTGCCAGCAGCTGGACAGGGGGCAGGGGGTATGGCTACACCTTC
-,TRBV5-4,-,TRBJ2-2,CASSLAVSGPTGELFF,TGTGCCAGCAGCTTGGCCGTGAGCGGGCCCACCGGGGAGCTGTTTTTT
TRBD1,TRBV6-6,-,TRBJ2-7,CASSLPQTGGVHEQYF,TGTGCCAGCAGTTTGCCCCAGACAGGGGGTGTACACGAGCAGTACTTC
-,TRBV14,-,TRBJ2-7,CASSQGSYSARFYEQYF,TGTGCCAGCAGCCAAGGGTCGTATAGCGCGAGATTCTACGAGCAGTACTTC
TRBD1,TRBV11-3,-,TRBJ1-6,CASSSSGTGTSPLHF,TGTGCCAGCAGCTCCTCGGGGACAGGGACTTCACCCCTCCACTTT
TRBD2,TRBV7-2,-,TRBJ2-1,CASSLRAGGAYNEQFF,TGTGCCAGCAGCTTAAGGGCGGGAGGGGCCTACAATGAGCAGTTCTTC
TRBD1,TRBV2,-,TRBJ1-2,CASSRDRGSYGYTF,TGTGCCAGCAGTAGGGACAGGGGGTCCTATGGCTACACCTTC
TRBD1,TRBV3-1/TRBV3-2,-,TRBJ2-7,CASSQPDDRGFTQYF,TGTGCCAGCAGCCAACCCGACGACAGGGGGTTTACGCAGTACTTC
TRBD1,TRBV29-1,many,TRBJ2-7,CSAKGQGAGYEQYF,TGCAGCGCAAAAGGACAGGGGGCCGGCTACGAGCAGTACTTC
-,TRBV19,-,TRBJ2-1,CASSIKARVNEQFF,TGTGCCAGTAGTATAAAGGCGCGGGTCAATGAGCAGTTCTTC
-,TRBV16,-,TRBJ1-5,CASSQSTSQGYQPQHF,TGTGCCAGCAGCCAATCAACGTCCCAGGGGTATCAGCCCCAGCATTTT
-,TRBV7-2,-,TRBJ1-1,CASSPRGPGEAFF,TGTGCCAGCAGCCCGCGGGGGCCGGGTGAAGCTTTCTTT
TRBD1,TRBV6-5,-,TRBJ1-2,CASSTDRGKGGYTF,TGTGCCAGCAGCACCGACAGGGGGAAGGGTGGCTACACCTTC
TRBD2,TRBV19,-,TRBJ2-7,CASSDRGVGYEQYF,TGTGCCAGTAGTGACCGGGGGGTGGGTTACGAGCAGTACTTC
TRBD1,TRBV3-1/TRBV3-2,-,TRBJ2-5,CASSQTGTGGWETQYF,TGTGCCAGCAGCCAAACAGGGACAGGGGGCTGGGAGACCCAGTACTTC
-,TRBV18,-,TRBJ1-3,CASSPTGINTIYF,TGTGCCAGCTCACCAACAGGGATAAACACCATATATTTT
-,TRBV19,-,TRBJ1-5,CAGGGFNQPQHF,TGTGCCGGCGGGGGGTTCAATCAGCCCCAGCATTTT
-,TRBV28,few,TRBJ2-7,CATGQPTYEQYF,TGTGCCACTGGGCAGCCGACCTACGAGCAGTACTTC
-,TRBV6-6,-,TRBJ2-3,CASTDAGAQYF,TGTGCCAGCACCGACGCCGGGGCGCAGTATTTT
TRBD1,TRBV5-6,once,TRBJ1-3,CASILQGAPGNTIYF,TGTGCCAGCATCTTACAGGGGGCGCCTGGAAACACCATATATTTT
-,TRBV28,-,TRBJ2-1,CASRGRSYNEQFF,TGTGCCAGCAGGGGGAGATCCTACAATGAGCAGTTCTTC
TRBD2,TRBV11-3,-,TRBJ2-7,CASSLDGPGLAGQRDEQYF,TGTGCCAGCAGCTTAGATGGGCCGGGACTAGCGGGACAAAGGGACGAGCAGTACTTC
TRBD1,TRBV7-2,once,TRBJ2-5,CASSYDRAGTQYF,TGTGCCAGCAGTTACGACAGGGCGGGGACCCAGTACTTC